In this sample, the clone carrying this T cell receptor beta chain turned up once. Its target is unknown. Using immunoSEQ multiplex PCR, the repertoire was profiled, and TCRdb retains in-frame clones only, with some absent. This table holds 89,000 or so clones, about 86% found once. This entry is derived from a study of T cell responses to AZD1222 COVID-19 vaccine. Trimming took 3 bases from V and 0 from J, leaving 6 bases between them. CDR3 length equals 15 residues. Looked up from germline, CDR1 is SNHLY and CDR2 is FYNNEI. Study-wide findings and caveats: Only a handful of AZD1222 recipients, several in all, had baseline seropositivity.

The J gene is TRBJ2-6, the V gene TRBV2; D gene uncertain. This receptor was obtained from an adult in good health. Material: peripheral blood, obtained on day 0 of AZD1222 vaccination. The CDR3 DNA is TGTGCCAGCAGTGACGCGGTCTCTGGGGCCAACGTCCTGACTTTC. This sequence encodes CASSDAVSGANVLTF.